These 24 T cell receptor beta chains were sequenced from one sample in a study of metastatic and nonmetastatic thyroid tumors. No treatment of any kind had been given to any patient before thyroid surgery. TCRdb re-clonotyped the PCR reads through MiXCR. The data hold tens of thousands of clones, with 20% to 25% observed a single time. The sample consisted of blood. Receptor source: a female donor with papillary thyroid cancer or a benign thyroid nodule (not recorded which). Some clones in this sample may be carry-over from other donors' samples.

This rearrangement joins TRBV6-1 to TRBJ1-2; D uncertain. CDR1 and CDR2 (germline): MNHNS, SASEGT. The CDR3 has 13 residues. Trimming took off 6 bases at V and 4 bases at J, with 12 bases between the two ends. CDR3 nucleotides: TGTGCCAGCAGCGTGACGGGGAGCTATGGCTACACCTTC. Amino acid sequence: CASSVTGSYGYTF.

This clone is medium-sized within its sample. The chain uses TRBV6-1 and TRBJ1-2; D is unresolved. Per the germline V gene, CDR1 is MNHNS and CDR2 is SASEGT. CDR3 length: 14 amino acids. V was cut by 6 bases and J by 3 bases, with 14 bases left in between. CDR3 protein: CASRRDRGDYGYTF. Written as DNA, the CDR3 is TGTGCCAGCAGACGCGATCGGGGAGACTATGGCTACACCTTC.

J is TRBJ2-3 and V is TRBV2; weak D call: TRBD2 (5 bases). This CDR3 comprises 16 residues. Germline V gene data show CDR1 as SNHLY and CDR2 as FYNNEI. Between the trimmed V and J ends, which lost 7 bases and 6 bases, there was a span of 23 bases. CDR3 loop: CASIWTAFIRGDTQYF. CDR3 in DNA: TGTGCCAGCATTTGGACTGCTTTCATCCGAGGGGATACGCAGTATTTT.

In its sample, this clone was seen many times. One end of the junction is discordant with germline, which a read error may explain. The sample holds other DNA sequences that translate to the same CDR3. The rearrangement links TRBV18 to TRBJ1-2; 7 bases are shared with TRBD1. In germline, CDR1 is KGHSH, CDR2 LQKENI. There are 15 residues in the CDR3. Written as DNA, the CDR3 is TGTACCAGCTCACCAACAGGGGACCTGGGCTATGGCTACACCTTC. Amino acid sequence: CTSSPTGDLGYGYTF.

This clone has a handful of counts. J is TRBJ2-3 and V is TRBV6-1; D gene ambiguous. The CDR3 spans 12 residues. Germline values: CDR1 MNHNS, CDR2 SASEGT. Between the trimmed V and J ends, which lost 1 base and 4 bases, there was a span of 3 bases. CDR3 nucleotides: TGTGCCAGCAGTGAAGGGGCAGATACGCAGTATTTT. Translation gives CASSEGADTQYF.

The gene calls are TRBV11-2 and TRBJ1-1; D not certain. This CDR3 spans 14 amino acids. Per the germline V gene, CDR1 is SGHAT and CDR2 is FQNNGV. Deletions cut 3 bases from V and 1 base from J, with 9 bases between. The DNA for the CDR3 is TGTGCCAGCAGCTTTGGACCGACGAACACTGAAGCTTTCTTT. The encoded protein is CASSFGPTNTEAFF. The full variable domain, in which reference TRBV11-2 and TRBJ1-1 provide the parts outside the CDR3, is EAGVAQSPRYKIIEKRQSVAFWCNPISGHATLYWYQQILGQGPKLLIQFQNNGVVDDSQLPKDRFSAERLKGVDSTLKIQPAKLEDSAVYLCASSFGPTNTEAFFGQGTRLTVV.

This clone was observed a handful of times. One end of the junction fails to match germline, which may point to a read error. This chain links TRBV15 with TRBJ1-5; D unclear. This CDR3 is 16 amino acids long. Germline V gives CDR1 LNHNV, CDR2 YYDKDF (reference sequence). For the CDR3, the DNA is TGTGACACCAGCAGAGAATCGGACTCGAGCAATCAGCCCCAGCATTTT. Translating gives CDTSRESDSSNQPQHF. The whole variable domain, filled in from reference TRBV15 and TRBJ1-5, reads DAMVIQNPRYQVTQFGKPVTLSCSQTLNHNVMYWYQQKSSQAPKLLFHYYDKDFNNEADTPDNFQSRRPNTSFCFLDIRSPGLGDTAMYLCDTSRESDSSNQPQHFGDGTRLSIL.

There are many counts of this clone. The chain recombines TRBV19 with TRBJ2-1; TRBD2 matches at 7 bases. J lost 5 bases, V lost 10 bases, and 8 bases had no gene match. The CDR3 sequence is 13 residues long. Germline V gene sequence: CDR1 LNHDA, CDR2 SQIVND (reference sequence). CDR3 nucleotide sequence: TGTGCCACCAAAGACGGGACTAACAATGAGCAGTTCTTC. This codes for CATKDGTNNEQFF. The entire variable domain, with the rest obtained from reference TRBV19 and TRBJ2-1, is as follows: DGGITQSPKYLFRKEGQNVTLSCEQNLNHDAMYWYRQDPGQGLRLIYYSQIVNDFQKGDIAEGYSVSREKKESFPLTVTSAQKNPTAFYLCATKDGTNNEQFFGPGTRLTVL.

This clone has a handful of counts. This sequence joins TRBV6-1 and TRBJ2-5; TRBD2 matches at 7 bases. The germline gives CDR1 MNHNS, CDR2 SASEGT. Trimming at V came to 5 bases and at J to 3 bases, leaving 9 bases not matched to a gene. The CDR3 extends over 15 amino acids. The CDR3 here is CASSRGGAREETQYF. Written as DNA, the CDR3 is TGTGCCAGCAGTCGCGGGGGAGCCCGGGAAGAGACCCAGTACTTC.

This clone was recorded at least ten times. The same CDR3 is also encoded by other DNA sequences in this sample. The chain joins TRBV7-2 to TRBJ2-7, with no clear D. The CDR3 runs to 13 residues. Germline CDR1 and CDR2: SGHTA and FQGNSA. The V end was cut by 3 bases, the J end by 3 bases, with 9 bases between. CDR3 in DNA: TGTGCCAGCAGCTTGGGTAGTATCTACGAGCAGTACTTC. It yields the protein CASSLGSIYEQYF. Variable domain in full (rest from reference TRBV7-2 and TRBJ2-7): GAGVSQSPSNKVTEKGKDVELRCDPISGHTALYWYRQSLGQGLEFLIYFQGNSAPDKSGLPSDRFSAERTGGSVSTLTIQRTQQEDSAVYLCASSLGSIYEQYFGPGTRLTVT.

V usage is TRBV6-1 and J usage is TRBJ2-6; no clear D. V was trimmed by 6 bases and J by 2 bases, leaving 11 bases between them. The germline V gene encodes CDR1 MNHNS and CDR2 SASEGT. The CDR3 covers 15 residues. This CDR3 is CASSAGSAGANVLTF. As DNA, the CDR3 is TGTGCCAGCAGCGCCGGAAGCGCTGGGGCCAACGTCCTGACTTTC.

Relative to its sample, this clone is medium-sized. V and J are TRBV6-1 and TRBJ2-1; D is perhaps TRBD2 (6 bases). Looked up from germline, CDR1 is MNHNS and CDR2 is SASEGT. This CDR3 is 14 amino acids long. V was cut by 1 base and J by 6 bases, with 10 bases left in between. CDR3 in amino acids: CASSEVWGGNEQFF. The CDR3, as DNA: TGTGCCAGCAGTGAAGTGTGGGGAGGCAATGAGCAGTTCTTC.

There are many counts of this clone. It may be a read error: a sequence one base away is much more abundant. J is TRBJ1-2 and V is TRBV6-2 or TRBV6-3, with D possibly being TRBD1 (5 bases). The CDR3 is 14 amino acids. The germline gives CDR1 MNHEY, CDR2 SVGEGT. CDR3 loop: CASSPPPGERGYAF. The CDR3 nucleotides read TGTGCCAGCAGCCCCCCCCCGGGGGAACGGGGCTACGCCTTC.

This clone showed up just a few times. V gene TRBV2 combines with J gene TRBJ2-7; D possibly corresponds to TRBD2 (6 bases). Germline values: CDR1 SNHLY, CDR2 FYNNEI. The length of the CDR3 is 14 residues. Trimming took off 8 bases at V and 10 bases at J, with 24 bases between the two ends. The CDR3 reads CASRARESSYYQYF. DNA for the CDR3: TGTGCCAGCCGCGCACGGGAGAGCTCCTACTATCAGTACTTC.

The genes are TRBV3-1 and TRBJ2-2; weak D call: TRBD2 (6 bases). The CDR3 runs to 18 residues. V shed 1 base and J shed 1 base, with 16 bases lying between them. Germline CDR1 is LGHDT and CDR2 is YNNKEL (reference sequence). In DNA, the CDR3 is TGTGCCAGCAGCCAAGTCTCTGGAGGGATGATGAACACCGGGGAGCTGTTTTTT. This codes for CASSQVSGGMMNTGELFF.

In this sample, this clone turned up a few times. One end of the junction fails to match germline, which may point to a read error. Other DNA sequences of this sample code for an identical CDR3. The chain joins TRBV12-3 or TRBV12-4 to TRBJ1-2, with D unclear. This CDR3 is 13 amino acids long. CDR3 bases: TGTGCAAGCAGTCAAAGCAACAGAGGAGGCTACACCTTC. Translating it yields CASSQSNRGGYTF.

V usage is TRBV6-2 or TRBV6-3 and J usage is TRBJ2-2; no clear D. This CDR3 has 14 residues. V was trimmed by 1 base and J by 1 base, leaving 4 bases between them. Germline V gene data show CDR1 as MNHEY and CDR2 as SVGEGT. The CDR3 region has the DNA TGTGCCAGCAGTTACTGGCAGAACACCGGGGAGCTGTTTTTT. Translating it yields CASSYWQNTGELFF.

The chain carries TRBV20-1 and TRBJ1-2; D not certain. Trimming pared 3 bases from V and 7 bases from J, leaving 18 bases between. From germline, CDR1 is DFQATT and CDR2 SNEGSKA (reference sequence). The CDR3 runs to 14 residues. CDR3 in DNA: TGCAGTGCTAGTCATCTCGACTCGTGGGGTGGCTACACCTTC. Translation: CSASHLDSWGGYTF.

This clone was seen a few times. The chain's CDR3 is CARSPTVSYEQYF. DNA for the CDR3: TGTGCCAGAAGTCCGACAGTCTCCTACGAGCAGTACTTC. The V gene is TRBV28, the J gene TRBJ2-7, with a tentative D call TRBD1 (5 bases). The CDR3 spans 13 residues. Germline V lookup: CDR1 MDHEN, CDR2 SYDVKM. V was clipped by 9 bases and J by 0 bases, with 12 bases between them.

The rearrangement joins TRBV20-1 to TRBJ2-7; D is possibly TRBD2 (5 bases). Trimming removed 6 bases from V and 4 bases from J, with 16 bases in between. From germline, CDR1 is DFQATT and CDR2 SNEGSKA (reference sequence). The CDR3 runs to 13 residues. CDR3: CSAIPGTPYEQYF. CDR3 in DNA: TGCAGTGCAATCCCGGGAACACCATACGAGCAGTACTTC.

This clone was seen many times. The V call is TRBV6-2 or TRBV6-3, the J call TRBJ2-2; D ambiguous. Germline CDR1 reads MNHEY; CDR2 reads SVGEGT. V was trimmed by 4 bases and J by 5 bases, leaving 14 bases between them. The CDR3 runs to 15 residues. CDR3 in DNA: TGTGCCAGCAGTTTCGGGCGGATGGAGACCGGGGAGCTGTTTTTT. Encoded protein: CASSFGRMETGELFF.

This clone has ten or more counts. This chain's CDR3 is CASRSGLAGYNEQFF. The CDR3 region has the DNA TGTGCCAGCAGATCGGGACTAGCGGGTTACAATGAGCAGTTCTTC. The V and J genes are TRBV12-3 or TRBV12-4 and TRBJ2-1; TRBD2 matches 12 bases. The CDR3 totals 15 residues. With V trimmed by 6 bases and J by 4 bases, 4 bases remained unmatched.

This clone was seen only a few times. J is TRBJ2-5 and V is TRBV12-3 or TRBV12-4, with D hard to call. V dropped 1 base and J dropped 2 bases, with 2 bases sitting between them. The CDR3 runs 12 residues. The CDR3 DNA reads TGTGCCAGCAGTTTAGGGCAAGAGACCCAGTACTTC. Translation: CASSLGQETQYF.

The V call is TRBV3-1, the J call TRBJ1-3; no clear D gene. CDR3 length: 13 amino acids. CDR1 LGHDT and CDR2 YNNKEL come from the germline V gene (reference sequence). V was cut by 6 bases and J by 0 bases, with 6 bases left in between. CDR3: CASSLASGNTIYF. The DNA for the CDR3 is TGTGCCAGCAGTCTGGCCTCTGGAAACACCATATATTTT.